This T cell receptor beta chain was recovered during a study of OX40 agonist ivuxolimab in advanced cancers. Study results and limitations: Low normalized T-cell clonal expansion was additionally recorded for some nonresponders. There was clonal expansion of CD4+ and CD8+ blood T cells by week 6 at 0.1 to 3.0 mg/kg. Expanded clones tended on average to be more numerous among CD8+ T cells than CD4+.

Patients with a history of autoimmune disease or on systemic immunosuppression were excluded. Some clones are missing from TCRdb's copy, which holds only in-frame ones; the method was immunoSEQ multiplex PCR. The table includes more than 35,000 clones, approximately 84% detected once. Germline V gene sequence: CDR1 LNHDA, CDR2 SQIVND (reference sequence). CDR3 length: 16 residues. V lost 1 base and J lost 1; bases outside the gene matches: 0. About this clone: The antigen is unknown.

The rearrangement links TRBV19 to TRBJ2-1, with 11 bases identical to TRBD2. The material was CD4+ or CD8+ T cells sorted from blood, obtained in a trial of the OX40 agonist ivuxolimab. The source is an adult with an advanced solid tumor such as melanoma, head and neck, liver or kidney cancer. DNA of the CDR3: TGTGCCAGTAGTATAGTAGCGGGAGGGTCCTACAATGAGCAGTTCTTC. This codes for CASSIVAGGSYNEQFF. The full variable domain, with the rest looked up from reference TRBV19 and TRBJ2-1, is DGGITQSPKYLFRKEGQNVTLSCEQNLNHDAMYWYRQDPGQGLRLIYYSQIVNDFQKGDIAEGYSVSREKKESFPLTVTSAQKNPTAFYLCASSIVAGGSYNEQFFGPGTRLTVL.